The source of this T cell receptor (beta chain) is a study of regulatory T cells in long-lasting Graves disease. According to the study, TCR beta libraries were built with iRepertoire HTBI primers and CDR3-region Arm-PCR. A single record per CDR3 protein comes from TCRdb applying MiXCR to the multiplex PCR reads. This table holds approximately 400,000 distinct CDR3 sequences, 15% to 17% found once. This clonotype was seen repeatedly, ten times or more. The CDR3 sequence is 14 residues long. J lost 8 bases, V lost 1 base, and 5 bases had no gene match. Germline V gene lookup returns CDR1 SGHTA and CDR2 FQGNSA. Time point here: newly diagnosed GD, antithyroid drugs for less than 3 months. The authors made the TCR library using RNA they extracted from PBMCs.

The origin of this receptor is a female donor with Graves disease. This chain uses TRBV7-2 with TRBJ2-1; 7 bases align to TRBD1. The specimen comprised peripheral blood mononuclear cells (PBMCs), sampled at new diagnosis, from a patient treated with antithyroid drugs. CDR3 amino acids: CASSLEQGLDEQFF. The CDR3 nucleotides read TGTGCCAGCAGCTTAGAACAGGGGTTGGATGAGCAGTTCTTC.